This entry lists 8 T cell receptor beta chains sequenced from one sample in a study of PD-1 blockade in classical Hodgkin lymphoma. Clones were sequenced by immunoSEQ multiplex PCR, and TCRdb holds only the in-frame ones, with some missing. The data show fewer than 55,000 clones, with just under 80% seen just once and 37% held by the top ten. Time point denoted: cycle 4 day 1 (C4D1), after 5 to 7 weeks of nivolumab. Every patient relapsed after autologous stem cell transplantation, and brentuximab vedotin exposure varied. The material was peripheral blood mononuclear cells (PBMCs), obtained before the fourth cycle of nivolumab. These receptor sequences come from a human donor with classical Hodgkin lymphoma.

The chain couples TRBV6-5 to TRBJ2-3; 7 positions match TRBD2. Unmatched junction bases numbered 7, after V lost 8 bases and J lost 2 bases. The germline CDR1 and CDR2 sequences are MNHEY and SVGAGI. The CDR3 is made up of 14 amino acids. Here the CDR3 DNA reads TGTGCCAGCCGTCCGGGACTAACCACAGATACGCAGTATTTT. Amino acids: CASRPGLTTDTQYF.

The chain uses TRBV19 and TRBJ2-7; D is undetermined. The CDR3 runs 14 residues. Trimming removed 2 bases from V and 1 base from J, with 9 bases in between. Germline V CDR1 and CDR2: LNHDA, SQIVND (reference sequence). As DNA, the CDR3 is TGTGCCAGTAGTATATCTCGTAGGTCCTACGAGCAGTACTTC. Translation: CASSISRRSYEQYF.

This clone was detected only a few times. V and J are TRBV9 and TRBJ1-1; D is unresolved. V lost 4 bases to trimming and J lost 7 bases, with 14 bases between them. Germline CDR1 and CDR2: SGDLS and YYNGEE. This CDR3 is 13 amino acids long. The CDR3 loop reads CASSINTAGEAFF. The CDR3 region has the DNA TGTGCCAGCAGCATTAACACGGCAGGTGAAGCTTTCTTT.

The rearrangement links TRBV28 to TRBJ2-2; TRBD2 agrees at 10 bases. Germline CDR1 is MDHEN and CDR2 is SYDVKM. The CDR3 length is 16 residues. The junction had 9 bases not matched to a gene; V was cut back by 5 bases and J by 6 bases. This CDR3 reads CASSLPLAGVSGELFF. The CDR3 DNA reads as TGTGCCAGCAGTCTTCCTCTAGCGGGGGTGTCCGGGGAGCTGTTTTTT.

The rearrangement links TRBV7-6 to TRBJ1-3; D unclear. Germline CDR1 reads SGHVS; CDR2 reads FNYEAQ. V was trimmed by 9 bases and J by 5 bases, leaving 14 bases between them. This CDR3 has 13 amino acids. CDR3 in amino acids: CARVCKRRNTIYF. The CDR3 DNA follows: TGTGCCAGAGTTTGCAAAAGGCGAAACACCATATATTTT.

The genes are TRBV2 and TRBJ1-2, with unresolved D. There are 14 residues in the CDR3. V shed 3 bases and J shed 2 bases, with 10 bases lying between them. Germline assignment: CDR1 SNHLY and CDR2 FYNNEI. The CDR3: CASSETGSNYGYTF. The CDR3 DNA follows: TGTGCCAGCAGTGAGACCGGGTCCAACTATGGCTACACCTTC.

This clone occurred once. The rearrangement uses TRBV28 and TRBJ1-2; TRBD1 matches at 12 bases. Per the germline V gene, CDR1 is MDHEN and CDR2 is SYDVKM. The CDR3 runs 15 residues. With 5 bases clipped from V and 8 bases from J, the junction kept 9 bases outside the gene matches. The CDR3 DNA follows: TGTGCCAGCAGTATGGGTACCGGGACAGGGGGCGGCTACACCTTC. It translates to CASSMGTGTGGGYTF.

The DNA of the CDR3 is TGTGCCAGCAGCTTGGACTGGGGCACTGAAGCTTTCTTT. It codes for CASSLDWGTEAFF. The chain is built from TRBV5-4 and TRBJ1-1; D gene unclear. CDR1 and CDR2 from the germline V gene are SGHNT and YYREEE (reference sequence). The V end lost 0 bases, the J end lost 4 bases, and 7 bases lay between the germline ends. This CDR3 contains 13 residues.